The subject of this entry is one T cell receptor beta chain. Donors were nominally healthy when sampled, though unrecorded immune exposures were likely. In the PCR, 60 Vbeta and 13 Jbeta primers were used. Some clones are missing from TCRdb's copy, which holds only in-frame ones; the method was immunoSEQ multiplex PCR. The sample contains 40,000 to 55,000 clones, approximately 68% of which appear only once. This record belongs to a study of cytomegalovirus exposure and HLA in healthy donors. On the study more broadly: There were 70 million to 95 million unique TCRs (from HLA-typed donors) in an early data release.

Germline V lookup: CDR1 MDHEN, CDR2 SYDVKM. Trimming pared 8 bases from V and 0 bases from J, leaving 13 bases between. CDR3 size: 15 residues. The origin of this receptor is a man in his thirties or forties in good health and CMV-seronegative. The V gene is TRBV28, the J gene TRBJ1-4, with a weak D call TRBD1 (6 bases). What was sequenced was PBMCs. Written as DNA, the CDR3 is TGTGCCAGCGACCGACAGGCTACAACTAATGAAAAACTGTTTTTT. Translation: CASDRQATTNEKLFF.